Here is one T cell receptor beta chain with its context. Trimming took 6 bases from V and 3 from J; bases not matched to a gene: 8. Germline CDR1 is MDHEN and CDR2 is SYDVKM. The CDR3 runs to 16 residues. The entry originates in a study of blood T cell repertoires in COVID-19. For the study at large: There were acute and convalescent COVID-19 samples, and they came from the United States, Italy and Spain. T cells, B-cell-depleted T cells, or PBMCs provided the cDNA or gDNA that served as material.

The authors' processing: How many nucleated cells were present was estimated from reference gene primer amplification. The repertoire was sequenced with immunoSEQ multiplex PCR; TCRdb's copy has only in-frame clones and lacks some. Clone size and the V and J calls come from that table; the DNA yielded D and trimming. The data show around 250,000 clones, around 88% seen once. The J gene is TRBJ2-3, the V gene TRBV28; 11 positions agree with TRBD1. The specimen sequenced was peripheral blood. The receptor's source is a man older than 75 with acute or convalescent COVID-19. CDR3 sequence: CASSRGTGGRTDTQYF. In DNA, the CDR3 is TGTGCCAGCAGCCGAGGGACAGGGGGACGGACAGATACGCAGTATTTT.